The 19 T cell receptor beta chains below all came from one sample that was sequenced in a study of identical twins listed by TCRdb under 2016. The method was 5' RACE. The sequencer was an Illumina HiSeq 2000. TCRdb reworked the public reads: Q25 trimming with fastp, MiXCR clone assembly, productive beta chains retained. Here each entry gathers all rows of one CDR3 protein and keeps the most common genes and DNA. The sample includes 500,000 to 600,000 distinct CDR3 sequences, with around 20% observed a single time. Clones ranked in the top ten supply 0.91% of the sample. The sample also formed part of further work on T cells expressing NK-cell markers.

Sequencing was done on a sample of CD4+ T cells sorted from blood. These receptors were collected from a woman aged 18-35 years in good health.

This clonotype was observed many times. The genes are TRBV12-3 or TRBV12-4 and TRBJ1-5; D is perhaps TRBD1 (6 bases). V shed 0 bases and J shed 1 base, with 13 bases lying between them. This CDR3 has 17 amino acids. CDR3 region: CASSLARGGGSNQPQHF. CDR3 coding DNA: TGTGCCAGCAGTTTAGCGCGGGGGGGCGGGAGCAATCAGCCCCAGCATTTT.

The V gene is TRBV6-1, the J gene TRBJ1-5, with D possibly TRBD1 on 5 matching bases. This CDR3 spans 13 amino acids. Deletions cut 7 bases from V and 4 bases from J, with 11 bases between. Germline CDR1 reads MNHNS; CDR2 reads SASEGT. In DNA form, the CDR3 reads TGTGCCAGCAACCTCGACAGAAATCAGCCCCAGCATTTT. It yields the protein CASNLDRNQPQHF.

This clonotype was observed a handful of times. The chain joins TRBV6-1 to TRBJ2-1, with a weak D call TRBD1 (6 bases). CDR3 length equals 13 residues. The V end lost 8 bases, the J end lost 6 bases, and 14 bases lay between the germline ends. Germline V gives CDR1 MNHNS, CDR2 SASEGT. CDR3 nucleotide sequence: TGTGCCAGCGTCGGGACAAAGATCAATGAGCAGTTCTTC. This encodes CASVGTKINEQFF.

The CDR3 loop reads CSARGGREETQYF. The CDR3 region has the DNA TGCAGTGCTAGGGGGGGAAGGGAAGAGACCCAGTACTTC. V is TRBV20-1 and J is TRBJ2-5; the D gene is possibly TRBD2 (6 bases). V lost 3 bases and J 3 bases, leaving 11 bases between the germline ends. Germline V gene lookup returns CDR1 DFQATT and CDR2 SNEGSKA (reference sequence). The CDR3 loop spans 13 amino acids.

The CDR3 region has the DNA TGCAGTGCTAGAGATTCAGGGAAGTTGGGTGCTGAAGCTTTCTTT. It codes for CSARDSGKLGAEAFF. The chain combines TRBV20-1 with TRBJ1-1; D is possibly TRBD1 (5 bases). The CDR3 is 15 amino acids. Trimming stripped 0 bases from V and 6 bases from J, with 17 bases between. Germline V gene data show CDR1 as DFQATT and CDR2 as SNEGSKA (reference sequence).

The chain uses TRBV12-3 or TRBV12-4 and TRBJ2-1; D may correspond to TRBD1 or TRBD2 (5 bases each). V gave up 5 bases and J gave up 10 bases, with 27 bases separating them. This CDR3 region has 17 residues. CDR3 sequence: CASSRRPRGRRIREQFF. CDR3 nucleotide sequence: TGTGCCAGCAGTCGCCGACCTAGGGGACGACGAATTAGGGAGCAGTTCTTC.

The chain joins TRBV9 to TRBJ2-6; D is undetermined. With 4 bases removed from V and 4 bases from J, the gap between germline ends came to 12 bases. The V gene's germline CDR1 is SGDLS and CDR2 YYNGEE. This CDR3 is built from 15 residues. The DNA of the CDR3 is TGTGCCAGCAGCCCAAGGTCGACCGGGGCCAACGTCCTGACTTTC. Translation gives CASSPRSTGANVLTF.

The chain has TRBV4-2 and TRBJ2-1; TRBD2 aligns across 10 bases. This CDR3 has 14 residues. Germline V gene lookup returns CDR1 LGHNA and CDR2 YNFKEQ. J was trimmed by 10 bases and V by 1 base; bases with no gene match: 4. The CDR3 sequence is CASSQGGLADEQFF. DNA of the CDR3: TGTGCCAGCAGCCAAGGCGGACTAGCGGACGAGCAGTTCTTC.

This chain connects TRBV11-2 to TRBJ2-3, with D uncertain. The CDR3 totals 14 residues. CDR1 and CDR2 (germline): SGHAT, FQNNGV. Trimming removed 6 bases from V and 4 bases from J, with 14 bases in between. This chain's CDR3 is CASRRIGYADTQYF. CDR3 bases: TGTGCCAGCAGAAGGATAGGTTACGCAGATACGCAGTATTTT.

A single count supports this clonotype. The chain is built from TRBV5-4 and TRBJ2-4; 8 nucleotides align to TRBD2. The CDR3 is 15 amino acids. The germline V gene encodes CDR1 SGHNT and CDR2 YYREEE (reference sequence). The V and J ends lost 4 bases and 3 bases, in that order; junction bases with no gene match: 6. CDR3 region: CASSPSGSVKNIQYF. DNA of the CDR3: TGTGCCAGCAGCCCGAGCGGGAGCGTCAAAAACATTCAGTACTTC.

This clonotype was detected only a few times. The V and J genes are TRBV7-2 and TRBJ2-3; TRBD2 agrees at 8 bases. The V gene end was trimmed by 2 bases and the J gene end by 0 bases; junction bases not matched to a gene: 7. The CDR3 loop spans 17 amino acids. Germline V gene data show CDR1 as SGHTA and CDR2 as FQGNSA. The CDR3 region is CASSLSGSGVSTDTQYF. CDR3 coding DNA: TGTGCCAGCAGCTTATCGGGTAGCGGGGTTAGCACAGATACGCAGTATTTT.

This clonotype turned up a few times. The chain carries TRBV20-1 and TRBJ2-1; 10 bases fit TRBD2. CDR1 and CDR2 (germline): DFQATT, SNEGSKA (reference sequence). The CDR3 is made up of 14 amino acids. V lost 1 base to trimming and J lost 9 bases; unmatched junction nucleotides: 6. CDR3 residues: CSARGLAGVGEQFF. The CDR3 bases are TGCAGTGCTAGAGGGCTAGCGGGAGTTGGTGAGCAGTTCTTC.

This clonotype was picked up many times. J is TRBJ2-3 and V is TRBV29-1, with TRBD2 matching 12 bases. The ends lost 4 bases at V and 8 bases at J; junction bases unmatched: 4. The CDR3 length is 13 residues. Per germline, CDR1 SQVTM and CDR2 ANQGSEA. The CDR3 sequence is CSVVLAGGITQYF. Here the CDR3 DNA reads TGCAGCGTTGTACTAGCGGGAGGAATTACGCAGTATTTT.

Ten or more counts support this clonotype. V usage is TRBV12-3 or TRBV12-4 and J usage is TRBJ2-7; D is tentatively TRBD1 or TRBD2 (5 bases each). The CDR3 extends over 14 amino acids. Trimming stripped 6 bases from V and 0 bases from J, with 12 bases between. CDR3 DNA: TGTGCCAGCAGCGAGGGGTCGCGCTCCTACGAGCAGTACTTC. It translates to CASSEGSRSYEQYF.

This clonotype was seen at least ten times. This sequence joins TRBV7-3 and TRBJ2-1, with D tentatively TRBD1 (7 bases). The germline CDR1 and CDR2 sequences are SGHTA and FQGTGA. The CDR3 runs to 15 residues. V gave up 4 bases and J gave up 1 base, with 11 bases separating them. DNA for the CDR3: TGTGCCAGCAGCTCTCAGGGGGGATCCTACAATGAGCAGTTCTTC. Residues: CASSSQGGSYNEQFF.

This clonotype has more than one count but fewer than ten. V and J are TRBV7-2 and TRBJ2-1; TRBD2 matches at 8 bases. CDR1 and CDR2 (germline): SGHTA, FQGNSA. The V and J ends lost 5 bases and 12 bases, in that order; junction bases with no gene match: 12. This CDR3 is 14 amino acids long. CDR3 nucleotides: TGTGCCAGCAGCCCATCGGCGAGCGGGGGATCGCAGTTCTTC. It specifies CASSPSASGGSQFF.

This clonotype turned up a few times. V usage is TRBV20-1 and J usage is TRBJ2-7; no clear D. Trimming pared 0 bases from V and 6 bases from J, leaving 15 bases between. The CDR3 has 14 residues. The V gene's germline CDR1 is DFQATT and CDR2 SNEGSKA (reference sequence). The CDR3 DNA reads TGCAGTGCTAGAGATTGGGCTTCGTCTGGCGAGCAGTACTTC. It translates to CSARDWASSGEQYF.

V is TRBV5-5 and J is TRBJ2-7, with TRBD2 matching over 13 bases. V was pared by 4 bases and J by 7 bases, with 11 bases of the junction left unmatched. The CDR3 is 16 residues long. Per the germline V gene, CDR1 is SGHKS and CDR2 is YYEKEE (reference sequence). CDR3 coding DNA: TGTGCCAGCAGCCCGCCGGGACTAGCGGGAATGGGTGAGCAGTACTTC. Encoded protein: CASSPPGLAGMGEQYF. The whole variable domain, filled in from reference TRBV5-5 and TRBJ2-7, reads DAGVTQSPTHLIKTRGQQVTLRCSPISGHKSVSWYQQVLGQGPQFIFQYYEKEERGRGNFPDRFSARQFPNYSSELNVNALLLGDSALYLCASSPPGLAGMGEQYFGPGTRLTVT.

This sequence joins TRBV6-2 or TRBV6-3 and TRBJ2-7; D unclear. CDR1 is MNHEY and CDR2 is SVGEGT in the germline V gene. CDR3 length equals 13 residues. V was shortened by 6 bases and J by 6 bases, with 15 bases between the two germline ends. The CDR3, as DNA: TGTGCCAGCAGAAGTCGGCTTATGGGCGAGCAGTACTTC. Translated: CASRSRLMGEQYF.